The rows below give T cell receptor beta chains drawn from one sample of a study of spatial heterogeneity in lung cancer. One entry per CDR3 protein results from TCRdb running MiXCR on the 5' RACE reads. The sample gives under 15,000 distinct CDR3 sequences, approximately 15% of which show up once; around 38% is in the top ten. The material sequenced was PBMCs, taken at surgery. These receptors originate from a male donor with early-stage non-small cell lung cancer. CDR3s include the opening cysteine and the closing phenylalanine or tryptophan. A D gene is named only where the DNA matches it firmly. Clone size is shown for a subset of rows, as once, few, many or a class of expanded clone.

cdr3_nt cdr3_aa j_call v_call clone_size cdr3_length d_call
TGTGCCAGCAGTGGGGACAACTCCTACGAGCAGTACTTC CASSGDNSYEQYF TRBJ2-7 TRBV2 many 13 -
TGTGCCAGCAGCTCGATGGACGTGGGGCCCAAAAACATTCAGTACTTC CASSSMDVGPKNIQYF TRBJ2-4 TRBV5-4 many 16 -
TGTGCCAGCAGTGATCACCCCCCTTCCTACGAGCAGTACTTC CASSDHPPSYEQYF TRBJ2-7 TRBV25-1 many 14 -
TGTGCCAGCAGCTTTCGGTTAGAGGGGACGGGCAATCAGCCCCAGCATTTT CASSFRLEGTGNQPQHF TRBJ1-5 TRBV7-9 many 17 -
TGCAGTGCACCGACTAGCGGCTCCTACGAGCAGTACTTC CSAPTSGSYEQYF TRBJ2-7 TRBV20-1 - 13 TRBD2
TGCAGTGCTAGTTCCGGGACGATCTTAGGTGAGCAGTTCTTC CSASSGTILGEQFF TRBJ2-1 TRBV20-1 - 14 -
TGTGCCAGCAGTTTCTTCCCCGGGGGGGAGCAGTTCTTC CASSFFPGGEQFF TRBJ2-1 TRBV28 - 13 TRBD2
TGCAGTGCTAGTTTTAGTGGGACAGAAAATCAGCCCCAGCATTTT CSASFSGTENQPQHF TRBJ1-5 TRBV20-1 few 15 TRBD1
TGTGCCAGCAGTGAGGGGCAGGGGAACTACAATGAGCAGTTCTTC CASSEGQGNYNEQFF TRBJ2-1 TRBV2 - 15 -
TGCAGTGCTTTTGACAATATTGGAGAGACCCAGTACTTC CSAFDNIGETQYF TRBJ2-5 TRBV20-1 - 13 -
TGTGCCAGCAGGGGACAGGCGAACACCGGGGAGCTGTTTTTT CASRGQANTGELFF TRBJ2-2 TRBV11-2 few 14 TRBD1
TGTGCCAGCAGCCAAGATTCAGGGAGATTGGAAAAACTGTTTTTT CASSQDSGRLEKLFF TRBJ1-4 TRBV4-2 few 15 -
TGTGCCAGCAGCTTGGAAGGCCCCTACACCTTC CASSLEGPYTF TRBJ1-2 TRBV5-5 few 11 -
TGTGCCACCCGGGGGACAGCCGGGACTAGACTTGTTTACGAGCAGTACTTC CATRGTAGTRLVYEQYF TRBJ2-7 TRBV25-1 few 17 -
TGTGCCAGCAGTTCCCTAGGACTGCAAGCTTTCTTT CASSSLGLQAFF TRBJ1-1 TRBV6-5 many 12 -
TGTGCCAGCACCATTCAGGGGACAGGGGAGCTGTTTTTT CASTIQGTGELFF TRBJ2-2 TRBV28 few 13 -